These T cell receptor beta chains were read from a single sample in a study of cytomegalovirus exposure and HLA in healthy donors. The table came from immunoSEQ multiplex PCR; TCRdb's copy has only in-frame clones and leaves some out. The sample lists approximately 120,000 clones, approximately 80% occurring once. Material: PBMCs. These receptors came from a woman in her thirties or forties in good health and CMV-seropositive. CDR3s include the opening cysteine and the closing phenylalanine or tryptophan. Each record gives: V gene, CDR3 length, CDR3 protein.

TRBV5-6 | 15 | CASSLGGTANQPQHF
TRBV5-4 | 14 | CASSLGLSNQPQHF
TRBV7-8 | 16 | CASSARLAGSTDTQYF
TRBV6-6 | 11 | CASSYAEKLFF
TRBV5-4 | 17 | CASSSYTSGASSYEQYF
TRBV30 | 14 | CAWSVDRENTEAFF
TRBV4-1 | 15 | CASSPPGQRSNEQYF
TRBV30 | 13 | CAWSVQGSYGYTF
TRBV5-8 | 15 | CASSPGTYLNTEAFF
TRBV9 | 14 | CASSVWQAYNEQFF
TRBV6-4 | 15 | CASSETSLGRNEQFF
TRBV5-4 | 17 | CASSLDIPQGPSHEQYF
TRBV5-1 | 14 | CASSFTHPGGTQYF